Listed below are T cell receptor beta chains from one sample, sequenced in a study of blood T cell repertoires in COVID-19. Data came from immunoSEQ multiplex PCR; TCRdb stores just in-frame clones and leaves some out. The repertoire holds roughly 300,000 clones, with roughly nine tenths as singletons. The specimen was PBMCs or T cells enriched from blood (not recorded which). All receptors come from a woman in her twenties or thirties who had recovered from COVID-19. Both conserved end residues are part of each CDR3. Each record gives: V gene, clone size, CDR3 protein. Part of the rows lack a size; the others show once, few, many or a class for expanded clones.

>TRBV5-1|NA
CASGRGDTGELFF
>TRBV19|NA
CASSGAKQETQYF
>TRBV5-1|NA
CASSLRGTRTDTQYF
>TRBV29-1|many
CSVDRGNQPQHF
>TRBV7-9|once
CASSSGTGVEQYF
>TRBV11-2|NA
CASSFRTGVVDTQYF
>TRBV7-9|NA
CASSPWDSQQETQYF
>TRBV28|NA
CASSSRWTEHEKLFF
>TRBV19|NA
CASSMDRGPPPQPQHF
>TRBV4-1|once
CASSQNTGSSGANVLTF
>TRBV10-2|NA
CASSNRGPTEAFF
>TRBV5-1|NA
CASSEGVNSNQPQHF
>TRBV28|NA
CASSFTYRDRIHGYTF
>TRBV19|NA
CASSIGQGNLFNQPQHF
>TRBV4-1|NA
CASSQDIGRGHNEQFF
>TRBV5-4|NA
CASYPDAGADYGYTF
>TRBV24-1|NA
CATSDPGQPSEGYTF
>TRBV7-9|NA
CASSQTVVDSPLHF
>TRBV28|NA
CASSSWGGQGSGNTIYF
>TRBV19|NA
CASSMARNTEAFF